This T cell receptor (beta chain) was identified during a study of cytomegalovirus exposure and HLA in healthy donors. Study results and caveats: In presence/absence analyses, roughly uniform sequencing depth across donors was assumed. An analysis was carried out later, and it reportedly showed fewer N-insertions in an Asian-associated ancestry cluster than the roughly 700-donor mean. In an earlier analysis, productive rearrangement rates for most beta V segments clustered near 87% or 30%.

The PCR employed 60 Vbeta primers together with 13 Jbeta primers. Method: immunoSEQ multiplex PCR; TCRdb's copy keeps in-frame clones and lacks some. The profile shows 150,000 to 200,000 clones, 82% of them singletons. The V segment lost 4 bases and the J segment 2 bases; nucleotides outside the gene matches: 5. This CDR3 is built from 15 residues. Germline values: CDR1 SGHTA, CDR2 FQGNSA. With respect to this clone: Its specificity is unknown.

The sequence came from a man between 35 and 55 years old in good health and CMV-seronegative. The chain links TRBV7-2 to TRBJ2-7; 10 positions agree with TRBD1. Sequencing used PBMCs. DNA of the CDR3: TGTGCCAGCAGCTCGGGTGGGACAGGGGCCTACGAGCAGTACTTC. This encodes CASSSGGTGAYEQYF.